In its sample, the clone carrying this T cell receptor beta chain was seen a few times. What it binds is unknown. This could be a read error, since a much larger clone is one nucleotide away. This sample was taken from a study of T cells in Graves' hyperthyroidism and ophthalmopathy. About the research overall: Peripheral blood was taken when the disease was first diagnosed, before any treatment began.

Germline trimming cut 5 bases from V and 3 bases from J; bases unmatched to any gene: 4. The CDR3 sequence is 13 residues long. Germline V lookup: CDR1 SEHNR, CDR2 FQNEAQ (reference sequence). In the ophthalmopathy cohort, Clinical Activity Score was at least 3, NOSPECS grade at least 4, and duration under 3 months. Points from the study as a whole: Ophthalmopathy was told apart from stable hyperthyroidism by a 13 V-J model.

Amplification yielded TCR beta CDR3 regions, with RNA transcripts as the source. During a first-round RT-PCR of the TCR CDR3, the HTBI primer set was used. A single record per CDR3 protein comes from TCRdb applying MiXCR to the multiplex PCR reads. The sample yields approximately 600,000 distinct CDR3 sequences, more than 13% seen once. Sequencing was done on a sample of blood. The chain couples TRBV7-9 to TRBJ2-7; 7 bases are a match to TRBD1. The sequence was obtained from a woman aged 18-29 years with Graves' ophthalmopathy. The CDR3 nucleotides read TGTGCCAGCAGCCGGGGACAGCGCTACGAGCAGTACTTC. The encoded protein is CASSRGQRYEQYF.